This TCR beta chain was documented in a study of shared clonotypes between healthy human individuals. Study-level findings and limits: A limitation of the genetic and exposure-history diversity represented arose from few donors.

The V gene end was trimmed by 4 bases and the J gene end by 11 bases; junction bases not matched to a gene: 21. This CDR3 has 17 amino acids. Germline-derived CDR1 and CDR2 are SGDLS and YYNGEE. Sorted subsets were amplified in replicate PCRs using 200 to 250 ng DNA, 32,000 or so T cell genomes. Method: immunoSEQ multiplex PCR; TCRdb's copy keeps in-frame clones and lacks some. The top ten clones hold over 0.3% of a sample with fewer than 1.8 million clones, approximately 98.5% of them seen once. With regard to this clone: What it binds is not known.

Sequencing was done on a sample of naive CD4+ T cells sorted from blood. Subset meaning: CD45RA+ positively selected. The sequence was obtained from a man aged 25-45 years in good health. The genes are TRBV9 and TRBJ2-1, with TRBD2 identical over 7 bases. As DNA, the CDR3 is TGTGCCAGCAGCCCAGCGGGTTCTACCGGCGGGGGAAATCAGCAGTTCTTC. Protein product: CASSPAGSTGGGNQQFF. Complete variable domain (other parts from reference TRBV9 and TRBJ2-1): DSGVTQTPKHLITATGQRVTLRCSPRSGDLSVYWYQQSLDQGLQFLIQYYNGEERAKGNILERFSAQQFPDLHSELNLSSLELGDSALYFCASSPAGSTGGGNQQFFGPGTRLTVL.